This T cell receptor (beta chain) was identified in a study of CD8 T cells in Susac syndrome. After extraction with the RNeasy kit, 0.5 to 1 ug of the RNA was reverse transcribed using random hexamers. An immunoSEQ multiplex PCR amplified TCR beta CDR3 over 54 Vbeta and 13 Jbeta. TCRdb used MiXCR to reprocess the immunoSEQ multiplex PCR reads, holding one entry per CDR3 protein. This table has some 150,000 distinct CDR3 sequences, approximately 95% appearing once. V was cut by 5 bases and J by 1 base, with 10 bases left in between. Germline-derived CDR1 and CDR2 are SEHNR and FQNEAQ (reference sequence). This CDR3 has 14 residues.

This receptor was identified in a human donor with Susac syndrome. The chain uses TRBV7-9 and TRBJ2-3; no clear D gene. Material: CD4+ T cells from PBMCs. The CDR3 loop is CASSTERGTDTQYF. CDR3 sequence (DNA): TGTGCCAGCAGCACGGAAAGGGGCACAGATACGCAGTATTTT.